This T cell receptor (beta chain) comes out of a study of CD8 T cells in Susac syndrome. RNA was extracted with the RNeasy kit, and a quantity of about 0.45 to 1 ug was reverse transcribed using random hexamers. The method of amplification for TCR beta CDR3 was immunoSEQ multiplex PCR, covering 54 Vbeta and 13 Jbeta. Each CDR3 protein is one row after TCRdb ran MiXCR on the immunoSEQ multiplex PCR reads. Of about 300,000 distinct CDR3 sequences listed, 65% to 90% were seen once; the top ten hold roughly 0.22%. The CDR3 has 17 amino acids. Germline-derived CDR1 and CDR2 are LNHNV and YYDKDF (reference sequence). The ends lost 8 bases at V and 0 bases at J; junction bases unmatched: 11. The T cells that were sequenced for TCR beta were CD8+ and CD4+ cells from blood.

This TCR derives from a human donor with multiple sclerosis. The rearrangement links TRBV15 to TRBJ2-2; the match to TRBD2 covers 8 bases. Sequences were obtained from CD8+ T cells from PBMCs. The CDR3 DNA follows: TGTGCCACCGCCGGGGGCGGGAGGATCGCGAACACCGGGGAGCTGTTTTTT. Its translation is CATAGGGRIANTGELFF.